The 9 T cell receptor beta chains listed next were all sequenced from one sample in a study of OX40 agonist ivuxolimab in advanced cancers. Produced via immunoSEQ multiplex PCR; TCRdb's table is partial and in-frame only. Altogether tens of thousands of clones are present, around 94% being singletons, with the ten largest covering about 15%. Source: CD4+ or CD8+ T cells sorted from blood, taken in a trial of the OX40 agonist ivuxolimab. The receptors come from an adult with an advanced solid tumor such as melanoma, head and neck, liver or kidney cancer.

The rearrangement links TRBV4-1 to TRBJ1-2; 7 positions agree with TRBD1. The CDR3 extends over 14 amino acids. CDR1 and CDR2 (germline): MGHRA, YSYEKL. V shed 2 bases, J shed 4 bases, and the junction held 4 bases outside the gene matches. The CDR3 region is CASSQWDSGYGYTF. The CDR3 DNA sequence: TGCGCCAGCAGCCAATGGGACAGTGGCTATGGCTACACCTTC.

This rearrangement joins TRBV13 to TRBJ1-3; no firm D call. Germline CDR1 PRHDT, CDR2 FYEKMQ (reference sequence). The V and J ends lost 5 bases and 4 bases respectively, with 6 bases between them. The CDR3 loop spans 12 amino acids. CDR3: CASSQAGNTIYF. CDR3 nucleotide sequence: TGTGCCAGCAGCCAGGCCGGAAACACCATATATTTT.

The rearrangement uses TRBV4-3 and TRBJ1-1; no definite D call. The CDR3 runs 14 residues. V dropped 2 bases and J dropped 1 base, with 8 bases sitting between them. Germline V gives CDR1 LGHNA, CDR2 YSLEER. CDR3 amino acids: CASSQNGRNTEAFF. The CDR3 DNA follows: TGCGCCAGCAGCCAAAACGGGAGGAACACTGAAGCTTTCTTT.

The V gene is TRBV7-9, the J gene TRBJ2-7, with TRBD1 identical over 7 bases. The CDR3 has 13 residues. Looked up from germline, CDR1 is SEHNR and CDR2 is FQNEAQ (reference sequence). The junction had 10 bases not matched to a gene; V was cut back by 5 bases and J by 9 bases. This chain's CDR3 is CASSQDRPAGQYF. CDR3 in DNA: TGTGCCAGCAGCCAGGACAGGCCGGCGGGGCAGTACTTC.

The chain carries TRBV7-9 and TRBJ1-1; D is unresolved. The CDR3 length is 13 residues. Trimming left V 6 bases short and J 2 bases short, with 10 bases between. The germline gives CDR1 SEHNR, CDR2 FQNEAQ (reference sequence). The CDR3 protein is CASSLTVNTEAFF. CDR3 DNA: TGTGCCAGCAGTTTAACAGTAAACACTGAAGCTTTCTTT.

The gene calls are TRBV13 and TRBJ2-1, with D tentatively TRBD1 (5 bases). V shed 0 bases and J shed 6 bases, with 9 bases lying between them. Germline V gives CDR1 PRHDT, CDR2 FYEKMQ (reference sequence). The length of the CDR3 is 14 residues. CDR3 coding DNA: TGTGCCAGCAGCTTAGGGCAGGGAACCAATGAGCAGTTCTTC. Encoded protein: CASSLGQGTNEQFF.

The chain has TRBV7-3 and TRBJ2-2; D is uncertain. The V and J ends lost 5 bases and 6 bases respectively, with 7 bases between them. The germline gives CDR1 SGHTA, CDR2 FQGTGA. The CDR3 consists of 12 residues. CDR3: CASSPGAGELFF. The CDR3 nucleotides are TGTGCCAGCAGCCCTGGGGCCGGGGAGCTGTTTTTT.

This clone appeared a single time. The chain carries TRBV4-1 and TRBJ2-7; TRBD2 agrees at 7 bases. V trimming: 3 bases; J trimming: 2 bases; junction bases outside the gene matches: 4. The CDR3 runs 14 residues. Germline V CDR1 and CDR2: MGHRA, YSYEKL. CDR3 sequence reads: CASSHPGTTYEQYF. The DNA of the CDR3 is TGCGCCAGCAGCCACCCCGGGACTACCTACGAGCAGTACTTC.

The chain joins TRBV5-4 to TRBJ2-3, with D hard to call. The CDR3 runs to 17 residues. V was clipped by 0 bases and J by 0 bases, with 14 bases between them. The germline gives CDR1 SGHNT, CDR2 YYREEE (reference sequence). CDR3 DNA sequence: TGTGCCAGCAGCTTGGTTCCTAGTCGTGGGAGCACAGATACGCAGTATTTT. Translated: CASSLVPSRGSTDTQYF.